A selection of T cell receptor beta chains follows, all from one sample in a study of blood T cells in healthy people across ages. A single record per CDR3 protein comes from TCRdb applying MiXCR to the 5' RACE reads. This sample yields approximately 600,000 distinct CDR3 sequences, of which about 54% are seen a single time; roughly 34% belongs to the top ten. Sequenced input: blood. The receptors here all came from a man in his sixties in good health. The CDR3 runs from the conserved cysteine through the conserved F or W. The order of the fields is V gene, clone size, D gene, J gene, CDR3 DNA, CDR3 protein. A D gene is named only where the DNA matches it firmly. Only part of the rows carry a size: once, few, many, or a class if the clone is expanded.

TRBV3-1,.,TRBD1,TRBJ1-4,TGTGCCAGCAGTAAGACAGGGGGAAATGAAAAACTGTTTTTT,CASSKTGGNEKLFF
TRBV29-1,.,.,TRBJ2-7,TGCAGCGGCACAGAGAACTACGAGCAGTACTTC,CSGTENYEQYF
TRBV7-2,.,.,TRBJ1-5,TGTGCCAGCAGCCCGACCAACGATCAGCCCCAGCATTTT,CASSPTNDQPQHF
TRBV3-1,.,TRBD2,TRBJ2-5,TGTGCCAGCAGCACCCAAACGACTAGCCGAGAGACCCAGTACTTC,CASSTQTTSRETQYF
TRBV12-3/TRBV12-4,.,.,TRBJ2-5,TGTGCCAGCAGTTTACAGGCCCGCTCCCAAGAGACCCAGTACTTC,CASSLQARSQETQYF
TRBV29-1,.,.,TRBJ2-7,TGCAGCGTTGGGGACATGCCCTACGAGCAGTACTTC,CSVGDMPYEQYF
TRBV12-3/TRBV12-4,.,.,TRBJ1-5,TGTGCCAGCAGTGAGATTAGCAATCAGCCCCAGCATTTT,CASSEISNQPQHF
TRBV11-3,.,TRBD1,TRBJ2-5,TGTGCCAGCAGCTCGGGACAGGGGACAGTGGGGCCAGAGACCCAGTACTTC,CASSSGQGTVGPETQYF
TRBV29-1,.,.,TRBJ2-7,TGCAGCGTTGGGGGGACTCACGCCTACGAGCAGTACTTC,CSVGGTHAYEQYF
TRBV18,.,TRBD1,TRBJ1-2,TGTGCCAGCTCACCACGGGACAGTGGAGGCTACACCTTC,CASSPRDSGGYTF
TRBV11-2,few,TRBD1,TRBJ1-2,TGTGCCAGCAGCTTACGCCAGGGGGGTGGCTATGGCTACACCTTC,CASSLRQGGGYGYTF
TRBV29-1,.,.,TRBJ2-2,TGCAGCGTCCGAGCGGCCGGGATGAACACCGGGGAGCTGTTTTTT,CSVRAAGMNTGELFF
TRBV20-1,.,.,TRBJ2-1,TGCAGTGCTAGCGGGGGGCCCAATGAGCAGTTCTTC,CSASGGPNEQFF
TRBV29-1,.,TRBD2,TRBJ2-1,TGCAGCGTTGAAAACGGGGGGGCCGGTGAGCAGTTCTTC,CSVENGGAGEQFF
TRBV11-3,.,.,TRBJ2-1,TGTGCCAGCAGCTCCGGCGGCAGGGGTGCAAGGAATGAGCAGTTCTTC,CASSSGGRGARNEQFF
TRBV25-1,few,TRBD1,TRBJ2-7,TGTGCCAGCAGTAATCCCGGTCAGGGGGAGGAGCAGTACTTC,CASSNPGQGEEQYF
TRBV29-1,.,TRBD1,TRBJ1-1,TGCAGCGTGGGCGACAGGGCTGTTACTGAAGCTTTCTTT,CSVGDRAVTEAFF
TRBV7-9,.,TRBD1,TRBJ2-3,TGTGCCAGCAGCCGAAGACAGGGTGTGACAGATACGCAGTATTTT,CASSRRQGVTDTQYF
TRBV12-3/TRBV12-4,.,TRBD2,TRBJ2-5,TGTGCCAGCAGTTCCATAGCGGGGGACCAAGAGACCCAGTACTTC,CASSSIAGDQETQYF
TRBV29-1,.,.,TRBJ1-1,TGCAGCGTTGAACGGGGGGTATTGGTGAACACTGAAGCTTTCTTT,CSVERGVLVNTEAFF
TRBV28,few,TRBD1,TRBJ1-2,TGTGCCAGCAGTTTAGCCGACAGGGGGAGCTATGGCTACACCTTC,CASSLADRGSYGYTF
TRBV4-1,.,TRBD1,TRBJ2-5,TGCGCCAGCAGATTCGGACAGGGGGCTCAAGAGACCCAGTACTTC,CASRFGQGAQETQYF
TRBV15,.,.,TRBJ2-1,TGTGCCACCAGCGGAATTAACAGGGCCCACAATGAGCAGTTCTTC,CATSGINRAHNEQFF
TRBV20-1,few,.,TRBJ1-2,TGCAGTGCTCTTCGGACAGCCAACTATGGCTACACCTTC,CSALRTANYGYTF
TRBV5-6,few,TRBD2,TRBJ2-4,TGTGCCAGCAGCTTGGCTAGCGGGGGGGCAGGGAACATTCAGTACTTC,CASSLASGGAGNIQYF
TRBV20-1,.,.,TRBJ2-1,TGCAGTGCTGGTCAGCCCGGGGCTTACAATGAGCAGTTCTTC,CSAGQPGAYNEQFF
TRBV18,.,.,TRBJ2-1,TGTGCCAGCTCACGCCTGACTTCCTCATTACCAAATGAGCAGTTCTTC,CASSRLTSSLPNEQFF
TRBV4-1,.,.,TRBJ1-4,TGCGCCAGCAGCCAAGAGGCGATCGGGGGAGGGAGTGAAAAACTGTTTTTT,CASSQEAIGGGSEKLFF
TRBV7-9,many,.,TRBJ2-3,TGTGCCAGCAGCGGGGGAGGGACAGGACCCATTAGCATCTTGGTGGATACGCAGTATTTT,CASSGGGTGPISILVDTQYF
TRBV11-2,many,.,TRBJ2-3,TGTGCCAGCAGCCCAGGGGTGGGGGATACGCAGTATTTT,CASSPGVGDTQYF
TRBV7-2,.,.,TRBJ1-2,TGTGCCAGCAGCTCGGAGCTTCGGGGGGGGCTGGGTGGCTACACCTTC,CASSSELRGGLGGYTF
TRBV5-1,few,.,TRBJ2-5,TGCGCCAGCTCCCGGCCGCGCGAGACCCAGTACTTC,CASSRPRETQYF
TRBV18,few,.,TRBJ2-1,TGTGCCAGCTCACCGGACTTACAACGTGAGCAGTTCTTC,CASSPDLQREQFF
TRBV2,.,.,TRBJ2-1,TGTGCCAGCAGTGAAGCTGGGACGTCCCTCGATGAGCAGTTCTTC,CASSEAGTSLDEQFF
TRBV28,.,TRBD2,TRBJ2-5,TGTGCCAGCAGTTTCCCCGCTAGCGGGGGGGTCCAAGAGACCCAGTACTTC,CASSFPASGGVQETQYF
TRBV2,.,.,TRBJ2-6,TGTGCCAGCACGACCCCCCGGGGCTCTGGGGCCAACGTCCTGACTTTC,CASTTPRGSGANVLTF